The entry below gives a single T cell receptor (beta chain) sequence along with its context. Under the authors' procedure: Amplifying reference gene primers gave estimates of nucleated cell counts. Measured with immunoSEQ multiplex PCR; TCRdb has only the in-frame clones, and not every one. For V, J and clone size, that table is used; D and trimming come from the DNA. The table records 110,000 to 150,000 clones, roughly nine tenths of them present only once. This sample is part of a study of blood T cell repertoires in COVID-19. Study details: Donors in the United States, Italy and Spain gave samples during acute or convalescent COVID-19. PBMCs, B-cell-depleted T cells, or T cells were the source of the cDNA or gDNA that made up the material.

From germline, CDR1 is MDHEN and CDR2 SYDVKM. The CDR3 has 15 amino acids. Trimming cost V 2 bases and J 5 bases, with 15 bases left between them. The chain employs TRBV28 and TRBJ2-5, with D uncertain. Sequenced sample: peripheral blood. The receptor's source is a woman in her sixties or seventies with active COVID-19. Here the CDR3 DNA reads TGTGCCAGCAGTTTAACTCTAGAGATTTTTGAGACCCAGTACTTC. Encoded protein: CASSLTLEIFETQYF.